The source of this T cell receptor beta chain is a study of blood T cell repertoires in COVID-19. CDR3 length: 13 residues. CDR1 is SQVTM and CDR2 is ANQGSEA in the germline V gene. With V trimmed by 8 bases and J by 4 bases, 6 bases remained unmatched. Data came from immunoSEQ multiplex PCR; TCRdb stores just in-frame clones and leaves some out. Among tens of thousands of clones listed, roughly 80% were seen once. This receptor was identified in a man older than 75 with COVID-19, enrolled during active disease. The V call is TRBV29-1, the J call TRBJ2-5, with 11 bases fitting TRBD1. Sequenced: peripheral blood. CDR3 amino acids: CSSRTGGRETQYF. Here the CDR3 DNA reads TGCAGCTCTCGGACAGGGGGCAGAGAGACCCAGTACTTC.